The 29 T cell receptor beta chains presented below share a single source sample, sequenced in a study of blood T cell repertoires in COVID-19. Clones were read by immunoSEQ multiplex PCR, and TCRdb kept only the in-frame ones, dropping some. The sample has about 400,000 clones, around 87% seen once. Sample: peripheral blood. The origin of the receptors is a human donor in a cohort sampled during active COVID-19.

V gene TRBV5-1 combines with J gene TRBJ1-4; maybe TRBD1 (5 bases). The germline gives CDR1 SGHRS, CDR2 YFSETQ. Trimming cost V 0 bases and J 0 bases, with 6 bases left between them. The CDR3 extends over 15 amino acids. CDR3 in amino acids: CASSLGTPTNEKLFF. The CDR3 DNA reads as TGCGCCAGCAGCTTGGGGACACCAACTAATGAAAAACTGTTTTTT.

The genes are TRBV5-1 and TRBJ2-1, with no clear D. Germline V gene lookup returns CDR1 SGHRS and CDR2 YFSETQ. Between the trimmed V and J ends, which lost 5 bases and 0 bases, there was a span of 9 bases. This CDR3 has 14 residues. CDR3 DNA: TGCGCCAGCAGACCGATGAGCTCCTACAATGAGCAGTTCTTC. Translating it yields CASRPMSSYNEQFF.

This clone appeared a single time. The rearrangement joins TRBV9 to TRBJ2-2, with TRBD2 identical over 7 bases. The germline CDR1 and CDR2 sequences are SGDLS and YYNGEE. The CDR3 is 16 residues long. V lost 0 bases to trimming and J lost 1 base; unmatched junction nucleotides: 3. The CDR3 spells CASSVGLAENTGELFF. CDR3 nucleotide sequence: TGTGCCAGCAGCGTAGGGCTAGCGGAGAACACCGGGGAGCTGTTTTTT.

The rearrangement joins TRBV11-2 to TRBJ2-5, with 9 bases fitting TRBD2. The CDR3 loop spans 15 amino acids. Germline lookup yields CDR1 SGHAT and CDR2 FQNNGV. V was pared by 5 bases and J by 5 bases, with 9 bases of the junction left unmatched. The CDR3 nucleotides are TGTGCCAGCAGCCCCAAGCGGGGGGAGTGGGAGACCCAGTACTTC. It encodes CASSPKRGEWETQYF.

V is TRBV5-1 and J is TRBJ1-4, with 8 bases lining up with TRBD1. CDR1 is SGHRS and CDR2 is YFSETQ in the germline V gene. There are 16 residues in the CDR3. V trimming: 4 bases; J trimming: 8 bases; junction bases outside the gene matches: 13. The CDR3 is CASSQTRTGRREKLFF. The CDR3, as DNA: TGCGCCAGCAGCCAGACGAGGACAGGGCGGCGCGAAAAACTGTTTTTT. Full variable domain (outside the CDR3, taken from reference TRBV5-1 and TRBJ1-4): KAGVTQTPRYLIKTRGQQVTLSCSPISGHRSVSWYQQTPGQGLQFLFEYFSETQRNKGNFPGRFSGRQFSNSRSEMNVSTLELGDSALYLCASSQTRTGRREKLFFGSGTQLSVL.

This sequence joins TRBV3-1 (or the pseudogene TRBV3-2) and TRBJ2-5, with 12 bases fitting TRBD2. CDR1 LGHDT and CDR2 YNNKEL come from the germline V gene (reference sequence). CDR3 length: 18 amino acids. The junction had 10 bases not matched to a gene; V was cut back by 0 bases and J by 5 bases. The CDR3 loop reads CASSQDWASGGAGETQYF. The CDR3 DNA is TGTGCCAGCAGCCAAGATTGGGCTAGCGGGGGGGCCGGGGAGACCCAGTACTTC.

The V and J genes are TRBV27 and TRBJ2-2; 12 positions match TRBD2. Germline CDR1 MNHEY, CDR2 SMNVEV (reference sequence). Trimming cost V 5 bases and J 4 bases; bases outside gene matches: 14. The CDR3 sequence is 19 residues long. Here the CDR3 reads CASSARTSGTYLGTGELFF. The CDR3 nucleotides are TGTGCCAGCAGTGCAAGGACTAGCGGGACGTATCTCGGCACCGGGGAGCTGTTTTTT.

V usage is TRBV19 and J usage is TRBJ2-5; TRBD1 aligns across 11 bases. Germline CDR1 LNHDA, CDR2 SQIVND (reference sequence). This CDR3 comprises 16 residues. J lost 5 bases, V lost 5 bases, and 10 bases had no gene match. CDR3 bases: TGTGCCAGTAGTCCCAGCCCCGGGACAGGGGGTGAGACCCAGTACTTC. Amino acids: CASSPSPGTGGETQYF.

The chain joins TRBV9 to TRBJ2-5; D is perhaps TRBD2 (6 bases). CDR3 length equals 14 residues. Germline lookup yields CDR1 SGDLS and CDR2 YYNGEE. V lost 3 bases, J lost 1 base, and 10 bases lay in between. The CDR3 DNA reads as TGTGCCAGCAGCGGGGACTTTCCCCAAGAGACCCAGTACTTC. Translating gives CASSGDFPQETQYF.

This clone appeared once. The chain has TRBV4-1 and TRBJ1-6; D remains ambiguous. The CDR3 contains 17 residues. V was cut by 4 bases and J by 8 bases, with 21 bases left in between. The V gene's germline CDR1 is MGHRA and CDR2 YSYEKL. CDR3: CASSRLTIATLHSPLHF. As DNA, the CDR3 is TGCGCCAGCAGCCGACTCACCATCGCAACCCTTCATTCACCCCTCCACTTT.

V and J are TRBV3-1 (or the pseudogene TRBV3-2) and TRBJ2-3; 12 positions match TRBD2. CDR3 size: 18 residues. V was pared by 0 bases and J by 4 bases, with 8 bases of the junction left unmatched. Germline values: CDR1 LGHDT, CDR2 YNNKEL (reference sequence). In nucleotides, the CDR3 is TGTGCCAGCAGCCAAGATCTAGCGGGGGGGCCGAGAGCAGATACGCAGTATTTT. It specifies CASSQDLAGGPRADTQYF.

CDR3 region: CASSFPTTGLPGANVLTF. The CDR3 DNA reads as TGTGCCAGCAGCTTTCCGACCACAGGGCTCCCTGGGGCCAACGTCCTGACTTTC. The chain recombines TRBV5-4 with TRBJ2-6; maybe TRBD1 (6 bases). The length of the CDR3 is 18 residues. Germline CDR1 SGHNT, CDR2 YYREEE (reference sequence). Trimming cost V 2 bases and J 2 bases, with 17 bases left between them.

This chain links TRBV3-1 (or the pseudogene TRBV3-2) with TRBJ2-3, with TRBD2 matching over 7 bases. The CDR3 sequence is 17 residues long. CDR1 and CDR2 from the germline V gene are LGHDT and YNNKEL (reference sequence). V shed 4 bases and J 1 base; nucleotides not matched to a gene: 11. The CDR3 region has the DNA TGTGCCAGCAGCCGGGGCGGACTAGAAGGCGGCACAGATACGCAGTATTTT. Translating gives CASSRGGLEGGTDTQYF.

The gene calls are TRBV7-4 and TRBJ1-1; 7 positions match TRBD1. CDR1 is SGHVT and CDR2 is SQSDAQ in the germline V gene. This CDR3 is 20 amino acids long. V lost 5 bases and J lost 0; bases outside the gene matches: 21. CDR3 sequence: CASSLRLGDRAVYVNTEAFF. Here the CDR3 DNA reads TGTGCCAGCAGCCTCAGACTGGGGGACAGAGCCGTTTATGTGAACACTGAAGCTTTCTTT.

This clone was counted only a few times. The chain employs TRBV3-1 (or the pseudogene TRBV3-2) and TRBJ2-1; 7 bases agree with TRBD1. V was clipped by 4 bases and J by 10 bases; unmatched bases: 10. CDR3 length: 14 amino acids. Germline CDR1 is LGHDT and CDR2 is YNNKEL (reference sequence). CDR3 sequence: CASSPHKSQGEQFF. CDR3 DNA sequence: TGTGCCAGCAGCCCACACAAATCACAGGGGGAGCAGTTCTTC.

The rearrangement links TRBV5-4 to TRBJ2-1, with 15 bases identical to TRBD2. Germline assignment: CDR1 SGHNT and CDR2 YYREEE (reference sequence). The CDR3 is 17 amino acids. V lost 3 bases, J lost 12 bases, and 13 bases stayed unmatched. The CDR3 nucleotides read TGTGCCAGCAGCTCCCTTACCGGGACTAGCGGGGGGATGGGGCAGTTCTTC. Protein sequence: CASSSLTGTSGGMGQFF.

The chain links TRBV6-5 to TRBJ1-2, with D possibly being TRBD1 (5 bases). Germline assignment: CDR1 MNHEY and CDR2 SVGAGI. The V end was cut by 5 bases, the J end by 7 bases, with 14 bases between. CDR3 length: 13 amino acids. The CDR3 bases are TGTGCCAGCAGTCGCTCTAGGACAAGTGGCTACACCTTC. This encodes CASSRSRTSGYTF.

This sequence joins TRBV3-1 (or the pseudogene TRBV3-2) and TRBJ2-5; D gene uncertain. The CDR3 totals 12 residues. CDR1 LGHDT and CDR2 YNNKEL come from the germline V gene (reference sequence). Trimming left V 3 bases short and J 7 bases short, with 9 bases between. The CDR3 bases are TGTGCCAGCAGCCAGCAAACTCCGACCCAGTACTTC. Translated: CASSQQTPTQYF.

Here the CDR3 DNA reads TGTGCCAGCGGGAGGTCCGATGAGCAGTTCTTC. Translated: CASGRSDEQFF. The chain is built from TRBV6-5 and TRBJ2-1; D might be TRBD2 (6 bases). From germline, CDR1 is MNHEY and CDR2 SVGAGI. This CDR3 has 11 residues. Trimming stripped 8 bases from V and 8 bases from J, with 10 bases between.

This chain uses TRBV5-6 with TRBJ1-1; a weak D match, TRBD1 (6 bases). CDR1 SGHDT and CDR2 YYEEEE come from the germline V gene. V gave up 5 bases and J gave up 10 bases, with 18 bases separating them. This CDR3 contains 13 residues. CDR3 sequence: CASRPRGGLLAFF. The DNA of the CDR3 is TGTGCCAGCAGACCCCGGGGGGGCTTGTTAGCTTTCTTT.

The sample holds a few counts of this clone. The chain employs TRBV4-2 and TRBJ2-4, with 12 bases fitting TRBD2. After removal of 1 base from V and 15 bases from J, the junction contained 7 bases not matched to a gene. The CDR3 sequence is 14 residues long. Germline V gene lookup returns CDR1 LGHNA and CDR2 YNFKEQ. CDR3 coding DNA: TGTGCCAGCAGCCAAGGGACTAGCGGGGACCCCTGGTACTTC. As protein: CASSQGTSGDPWYF.

DNA for the CDR3: TGTGCCAGCAGTTTAGGGGGGGGGATGAACACTGAAGCTTTCTTT. It codes for CASSLGGGMNTEAFF. The V call is TRBV27, the J call TRBJ1-1, with D perhaps TRBD1 (5 bases). The CDR3 length is 15 residues. V was shortened by 2 bases and J by 0 bases, with 10 bases between the two germline ends. CDR1 is MNHEY and CDR2 is SMNVEV in the germline V gene (reference sequence).

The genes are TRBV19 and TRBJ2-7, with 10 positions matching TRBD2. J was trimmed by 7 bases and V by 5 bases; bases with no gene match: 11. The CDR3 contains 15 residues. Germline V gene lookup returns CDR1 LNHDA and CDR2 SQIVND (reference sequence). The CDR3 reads CASSRGVAGGYEQYF. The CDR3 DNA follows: TGTGCCAGTAGTCGTGGGGTAGCGGGAGGATATGAGCAGTACTTC.

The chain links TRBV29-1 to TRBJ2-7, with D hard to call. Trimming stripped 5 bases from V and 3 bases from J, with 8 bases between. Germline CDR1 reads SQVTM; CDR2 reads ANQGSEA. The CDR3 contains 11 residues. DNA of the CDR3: TGCAGCGTTTTTACGGGCTACGAGCAGTACTTC. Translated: CSVFTGYEQYF.

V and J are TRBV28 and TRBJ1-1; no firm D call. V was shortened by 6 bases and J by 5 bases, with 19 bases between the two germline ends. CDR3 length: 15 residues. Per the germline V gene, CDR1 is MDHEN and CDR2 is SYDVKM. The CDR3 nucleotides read TGTGCCAGCAGACCAAGGAGGTTTTTAGCAACTGAAGCTTTCTTT. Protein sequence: CASRPRRFLATEAFF. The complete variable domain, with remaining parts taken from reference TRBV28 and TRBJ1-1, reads DVKVTQSSRYLVKRTGEKVFLECVQDMDHENMFWYRQDPGLGLRLIYFSYDVKMKEKGDIPEGYSVSREKKERFSLILESASTNQTSMYLCASRPRRFLATEAFFGQGTRLTVV.

The CDR3 region is CASSQATEAFF. CDR3 sequence (DNA): TGTGCCAGCAGCCAAGCCACTGAAGCTTTCTTT. The rearrangement joins TRBV6-6 to TRBJ1-1; D not resolved. The ends were cut back, 6 bases at V and 4 bases at J, with 6 bases in the middle. Germline CDR1 MNHNY, CDR2 SVGAGI (reference sequence). The CDR3 is made up of 11 amino acids.

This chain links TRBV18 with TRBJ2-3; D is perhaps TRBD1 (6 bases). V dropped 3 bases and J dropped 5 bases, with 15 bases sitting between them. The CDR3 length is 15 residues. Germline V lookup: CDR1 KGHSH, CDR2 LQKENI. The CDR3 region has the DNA TGTGCCAGCTCACCGGAAAACAAAGGGGGAGATACGCAGTATTTT. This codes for CASSPENKGGDTQYF. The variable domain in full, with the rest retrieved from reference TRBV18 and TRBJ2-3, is NAGVMQNPRHLVRRRGQEARLRCSPMKGHSHVYWYRQLPEEGLKFMVYLQKENIIDESGMPKERFSAEFPKEGPSILRIQQVVRGDSAAYFCASSPENKGGDTQYFGPGTRLTVL.

The CDR3: CASSYAGGNYEQYF. CDR3 coding DNA: TGTGCCAGCAGTTACGCAGGGGGAAACTACGAGCAGTACTTC. The chain couples TRBV6-6 to TRBJ2-7, with 7 bases fitting TRBD1. Germline trimming cut 2 bases from V and 3 bases from J; bases unmatched to any gene: 4. Germline assignment: CDR1 MNHNY and CDR2 SVGAGI (reference sequence). The CDR3 sequence is 14 residues long.

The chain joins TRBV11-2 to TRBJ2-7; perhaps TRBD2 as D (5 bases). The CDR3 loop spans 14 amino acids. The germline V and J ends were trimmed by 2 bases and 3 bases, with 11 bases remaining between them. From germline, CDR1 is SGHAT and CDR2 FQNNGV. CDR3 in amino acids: CASSLLRVGYEQYF. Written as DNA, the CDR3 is TGTGCCAGCAGCTTATTGAGGGTCGGCTACGAGCAGTACTTC.